One and the same sample provided the 29 T cell receptor beta chains below, sequenced in a study of blood T cell repertoires in COVID-19. The protocol was immunoSEQ multiplex PCR, while the TCRdb copy is restricted to in-frame clones and leaves out a portion. The sample comprises tens of thousands of clones, roughly nine tenths of which are singletons, and around 2.9% rests with the top ten. Sequenced input: peripheral blood. Receptors were obtained from a woman in her forties or fifties with active or convalescent COVID-19.

This chain connects TRBV5-4 to TRBJ1-4; unclear D gene. CDR1 is SGHNT, CDR2 YYREEE, per germline (reference sequence). Trimming left V 2 bases short and J 5 bases short, with 10 bases between. The CDR3 loop spans 14 amino acids. CDR3 in amino acids: CASSLGGINEKLFF. DNA for the CDR3: TGTGCCAGCAGCTTAGGAGGGATCAATGAAAAACTGTTTTTT.

The chain is built from TRBV5-4 and TRBJ1-2; TRBD1 aligns across 8 bases. Looked up from germline, CDR1 is SGHNT and CDR2 is YYREEE (reference sequence). Trimming at V came to 0 bases and at J to 5 bases, leaving 6 bases not matched to a gene. This CDR3 comprises 15 residues. The CDR3 spells CASSLVGRGLYGYTF. In nucleotides, the CDR3 is TGTGCCAGCAGCTTGGTGGGCAGGGGGCTTTATGGCTACACCTTC.

This clone was detected once. The chain carries TRBV7-2 and TRBJ1-6, with 7 bases fitting TRBD1. Germline trimming cut 8 bases from V and 8 bases from J; bases unmatched to any gene: 9. The germline CDR1 and CDR2 sequences are SGHTA and FQGNSA. The CDR3 consists of 14 residues. The CDR3 region has the DNA TGTGCCAGCGTCCGGGACAGAGTAGATTCACCCCTCCACTTT. This encodes CASVRDRVDSPLHF. Filled out from reference TRBV7-2 and TRBJ1-6, the complete variable domain reads GAGVSQSPSNKVTEKGKDVELRCDPISGHTALYWYRQSLGQGLEFLIYFQGNSAPDKSGLPSDRFSAERTGGSVSTLTIQRTQQEDSAVYLCASVRDRVDSPLHFGNGTRLTVT.

The rearrangement links TRBV6-6 to TRBJ1-5; D unclear. Germline CDR1 MNHNY, CDR2 SVGAGI (reference sequence). The V gene lost 6 bases and the J gene lost 9 bases, with 15 bases spanning the gap. CDR3 length: 13 residues. This chain's CDR3 is CASSRTEQWPQHF. The CDR3 DNA reads TGTGCCAGCAGCCGAACCGAACAATGGCCCCAGCATTTT.

The rearrangement links TRBV4-3 to TRBJ1-2; 9 positions match TRBD1. This CDR3 has 14 amino acids. Per germline, CDR1 LGHNA and CDR2 YSLEER. With V trimmed by 3 bases and J by 8 bases, 7 bases remained unmatched. CDR3 sequence reads: CASSQRNRGRGYTF. The CDR3 coding sequence is TGCGCCAGCAGCCAGCGTAACAGGGGGCGAGGCTACACCTTC.

As to this clone: Other DNA sequences in this sample translate to the same CDR3. This rearrangement joins TRBV7-9 to TRBJ1-3; TRBD1 agrees at 7 bases. The germline CDR1 and CDR2 sequences are SEHNR and FQNEAQ (reference sequence). CDR3 length: 13 residues. The V and J ends lost 5 bases and 3 bases, in that order; junction bases with no gene match: 1. The CDR3 region is CASSRDSGNTIYF. The CDR3 DNA reads as TGTGCCAGCAGCCGGGACAGTGGAAACACCATATATTTT. The variable domain in full, with the rest retrieved from reference TRBV7-9 and TRBJ1-3, is DTGVSQNPRHKITKRGQNVTFRCDPISEHNRLYWYRQTLGQGPEFLTYFQNEAQLEKSRLLSDRFSAERPKGSFSTLEIQRTEQGDSAMYLCASSRDSGNTIYFGEGSWLTVV.

V is TRBV7-3 and J is TRBJ1-1; TRBD1 matches 7 bases. Germline assignment: CDR1 SGHTA and CDR2 FQGTGA. The CDR3 is 14 amino acids. V lost 5 bases and J lost 1; bases outside the gene matches: 4. The CDR3: CASSPGQSNTEAFF. CDR3 sequence (DNA): TGTGCCAGCAGCCCGGGACAGTCGAACACTGAAGCTTTCTTT.

V gene TRBV11-3 combines with J gene TRBJ2-7, with 12 bases lining up with TRBD2. The germline CDR1 and CDR2 sequences are SGHNT and YENEEA. The CDR3 contains 19 residues. V shed 3 bases, J shed 0 bases, and the junction held 12 bases outside the gene matches. CDR3 nucleotide sequence: TGTGCCAGCAGCTTTTACACTAGCGGGGGGACCCATAGCTCCTACGAGCAGTACTTC. Translation: CASSFYTSGGTHSSYEQYF.

V is TRBV28 and J is TRBJ1-1; D remains unclear. This CDR3 has 13 residues. Germline-derived CDR1 and CDR2 are MDHEN and SYDVKM. V lost 7 bases and J lost 2, with 11 bases in between. CDR3 DNA: TGTGCCAGCACAGGACTGGATAACACTGAAGCTTTCTTT. Its translation is CASTGLDNTEAFF. Based on the CDR3 plus reference TRBV28 and TRBJ1-1, the full variable domain is DVKVTQSSRYLVKRTGEKVFLECVQDMDHENMFWYRQDPGLGLRLIYFSYDVKMKEKGDIPEGYSVSREKKERFSLILESASTNQTSMYLCASTGLDNTEAFFGQGTRLTVV.

The chain employs TRBV9 and TRBJ1-4; D gene uncertain. CDR1 is SGDLS, CDR2 YYNGEE, per germline. CDR3 length: 16 amino acids. V was trimmed by 4 bases and J by 0 bases, leaving 13 bases between them. CDR3 residues: CASSPWAGSTNEKLFF. DNA of the CDR3: TGTGCCAGCAGCCCTTGGGCGGGCTCAACTAATGAAAAACTGTTTTTT.

V is TRBV7-2 and J is TRBJ1-6; a weak D match, TRBD1 (6 bases). Germline lookup yields CDR1 SGHTA and CDR2 FQGNSA. The CDR3 runs 17 residues. V lost 2 bases and J lost 9, with 20 bases in between. The CDR3 region is CASSLNPGQLIRSPLHF. The DNA of the CDR3 is TGTGCCAGCAGCTTAAACCCAGGACAGCTTATTCGTTCACCCCTCCACTTT.

This clone was recorded only once. The V call is TRBV18, the J call TRBJ1-5; D possibly corresponds to TRBD1 (6 bases). Germline values: CDR1 KGHSH, CDR2 LQKENI. This CDR3 has 16 residues. V was clipped by 5 bases and J by 2 bases, with 16 bases between them. As DNA, the CDR3 is TGTGCCAGCTCATTTCAGGGGAACTTGGGCAATCAGCCCCAGCATTTT. Translated: CASSFQGNLGNQPQHF.

The chain joins TRBV30 to TRBJ1-2; D is undetermined. Trimming cost V 5 bases and J 6 bases, with 22 bases left between them. CDR1 GTSNPN and CDR2 SVGIG come from the germline V gene (reference sequence). The CDR3 sequence is 15 residues long. CDR3 DNA sequence: TGTGCCTGGGGGAAAGGCTCCACTAATCAGAATGGCTACACCTTC. Translating gives CAWGKGSTNQNGYTF.

The chain recombines TRBV10-3 with TRBJ2-1; 7 nucleotides align to TRBD1. CDR1 is ENHRY, CDR2 SYGVKD, per germline. Trimming took 3 bases from V and 0 from J; bases not matched to a gene: 2. The CDR3 consists of 15 residues. CDR3 loop: CAISDSGGSYNEQFF. The CDR3 bases are TGTGCCATCAGTGATTCAGGGGGCTCCTACAATGAGCAGTTCTTC.

The chain joins TRBV4-1 to TRBJ1-2; 8 bases match TRBD1. This CDR3 contains 15 residues. CDR1 is MGHRA, CDR2 YSYEKL, per germline. Trimming removed 1 base from V and 4 bases from J; junction bases left unmatched: 5. The CDR3 nucleotides are TGCGCCAGCAGCCAAGTAAGGACAGGGACCTATGGCTACACCTTC. This translates into CASSQVRTGTYGYTF.

In this sample, this clone turned up a few times. V usage is TRBV7-8 and J usage is TRBJ1-2, with D unclear. V gave up 4 bases and J gave up 8 bases, with 23 bases separating them. This CDR3 has 16 residues. The germline V gene encodes CDR1 SGHVS and CDR2 FQNEAQ. CDR3 protein: CASSYLIDTVGLGYTF. The CDR3 DNA is TGTGCCAGCAGCTACCTCATAGACACGGTGGGCCTAGGCTACACCTTC.

V gene TRBV5-1 combines with J gene TRBJ2-2; 8 bases line up with TRBD1. The V gene's germline CDR1 is SGHRS and CDR2 YFSETQ. This CDR3 comprises 14 residues. The J segment lost 7 bases and the V segment lost 5 bases, leaving 7 bases of the junction unmatched. DNA of the CDR3: TGCGCCAGCAGACCCGGACAGGGTATCGGGGAGCTGTTTTTT. Protein: CASRPGQGIGELFF.

The chain uses TRBV6-5 and TRBJ1-1, with D perhaps TRBD1 (5 bases). Trimming removed 6 bases at V and 4 bases at J, with 12 bases between. CDR1 and CDR2 from the germline V gene are MNHEY and SVGAGI. The CDR3 is made up of 13 amino acids. CDR3 DNA sequence: TGTGCCAGCAGAGCTGCGGGGGGCACTGAAGCTTTCTTT. It is translated as CASRAAGGTEAFF.

The chain has TRBV7-2 and TRBJ1-3, with unresolved D. V lost 6 bases and J lost 7, with 22 bases in between. The germline gives CDR1 SGHTA, CDR2 FQGNSA. There are 16 residues in the CDR3. This CDR3 reads CASRPTPGSSGNTIYF. CDR3 coding DNA: TGTGCCAGCAGACCGACGCCGGGCTCCTCGGGGAACACCATATATTTT.

The CDR3 here is CASSKDRVTETQYF. As DNA, the CDR3 is TGTGCCAGCAGCAAGGACAGGGTTACAGAGACCCAGTACTTC. The chain joins TRBV7-6 to TRBJ2-5, with 8 bases matching TRBD1. CDR1 and CDR2 (germline): SGHVS, FNYEAQ. The junction had 6 bases not matched to a gene; V was cut back by 5 bases and J by 4 bases. The CDR3 sequence is 14 residues long.

The chain is built from TRBV30 and TRBJ1-6; a weak D match, TRBD1 (5 bases). Germline V gene data show CDR1 as GTSNPN and CDR2 as SVGIG (reference sequence). The CDR3 spans 16 residues. V lost 1 base to trimming and J lost 0 bases, with 10 bases between them. DNA of the CDR3: TGTGCCTGGAGTGAGGGGAGGGTCTCCTATAATTCACCCCTCCACTTT. Protein: CAWSEGRVSYNSPLHF. Variable domain in full (rest from reference TRBV30 and TRBJ1-6): SQTIHQWPATLVQPVGSPLSLECTVEGTSNPNLYWYRQAAGRGLQLLFYSVGIGQISSEVPQNLSASRPQDRQFILSSKKLLLSDSGFYLCAWSEGRVSYNSPLHFGNGTRLTVT.

The V and J genes are TRBV7-3 and TRBJ2-1, with TRBD2 matching 14 bases. V lost 5 bases, J lost 6 bases, and 6 bases stayed unmatched. The CDR3 length is 16 residues. Germline lookup yields CDR1 SGHTA and CDR2 FQGTGA. The CDR3 protein is CASSPRTSGGSNEQFF. The CDR3 DNA follows: TGTGCCAGCAGCCCCCGGACTAGCGGGGGGAGCAATGAGCAGTTCTTC.

V gene TRBV6-5 combines with J gene TRBJ2-2; D not certain. Germline assignment: CDR1 MNHEY and CDR2 SVGAGI. CDR3 length equals 14 residues. Trimming took off 2 bases at V and 7 bases at J, with 11 bases between the two ends. In DNA, the CDR3 is TGTGCCAGCAGTTACGCCACGACAAACGGGGAGCTGTTTTTT. Translated: CASSYATTNGELFF.

The sample holds a few counts of this clone. The rearrangement links TRBV7-3 to TRBJ1-2; the D is unclear. V was pared by 4 bases and J by 4 bases, with 10 bases between. The germline CDR1 and CDR2 sequences are SGHTA and FQGTGA. The CDR3 extends over 13 amino acids. CDR3 residues: CASSYDGFYGYTF. For the CDR3, the DNA is TGTGCCAGCAGCTACGACGGGTTCTATGGCTACACCTTC. Complete variable domain (other parts from reference TRBV7-3 and TRBJ1-2): GAGVSQTPSNKVTEKGKYVELRCDPISGHTALYWYRQSLGQGPEFLIYFQGTGAADDSGLPNDRFFAVRPEGSVSTLKIQRTERGDSAVYLCASSYDGFYGYTFGSGTRLTVV.

The chain joins TRBV7-3 to TRBJ2-5; 7 bases align to TRBD1. The ends lost 5 bases at V and 4 bases at J; junction bases unmatched: 7. Germline CDR1 and CDR2: SGHTA and FQGTGA. The CDR3 loop spans 14 amino acids. The CDR3 DNA reads TGTGCCAGCAGCCCGGGACAGCCCGGAGAGACCCAGTACTTC. Amino acids: CASSPGQPGETQYF.

V is TRBV18 and J is TRBJ1-5; D gene uncertain. V was shortened by 3 bases and J by 0 bases, with 9 bases between the two germline ends. The CDR3 extends over 15 amino acids. Germline V lookup: CDR1 KGHSH, CDR2 LQKENI. The CDR3, as DNA: TGTGCCAGCTCACCCGGCTGGAGTAGCAATCAGCCCCAGCATTTT. Its protein product is CASSPGWSSNQPQHF.

The chain employs TRBV6-5 and TRBJ2-7; D is uncertain. The CDR3 covers 14 residues. Looked up from germline, CDR1 is MNHEY and CDR2 is SVGAGI. Trimming shortened V by 6 bases and J by 3 bases, and 15 bases separated the two germline ends. CDR3 nucleotides: TGTGCCAGCAGCCCGAGCAGGTCTTTCTACGAGCAGTACTTC. Encoded protein: CASSPSRSFYEQYF.

This clone was detected a few times. Here the CDR3 DNA reads TGTGCCAGCAGCTCGGACAGGTCTAACGAGCAGTACTTC. Translating it yields CASSSDRSNEQYF. The chain recombines TRBV7-6 with TRBJ2-7, with 7 bases identical to TRBD1. CDR1 and CDR2 from the germline V gene are SGHVS and FNYEAQ. This CDR3 is built from 13 residues. Germline trimming cut 4 bases from V and 5 bases from J; bases unmatched to any gene: 5.

The genes are TRBV27 and TRBJ2-2; TRBD1 agrees at 11 bases. The CDR3 loop spans 14 amino acids. CDR1 and CDR2 from the germline V gene are MNHEY and SMNVEV (reference sequence). Germline trimming cut 8 bases from V and 4 bases from J; bases unmatched to any gene: 3. The CDR3: CASSGTGGTGELFF. The CDR3 DNA reads as TGTGCCAGCTCCGGGACAGGGGGCACCGGGGAGCTGTTTTTT.